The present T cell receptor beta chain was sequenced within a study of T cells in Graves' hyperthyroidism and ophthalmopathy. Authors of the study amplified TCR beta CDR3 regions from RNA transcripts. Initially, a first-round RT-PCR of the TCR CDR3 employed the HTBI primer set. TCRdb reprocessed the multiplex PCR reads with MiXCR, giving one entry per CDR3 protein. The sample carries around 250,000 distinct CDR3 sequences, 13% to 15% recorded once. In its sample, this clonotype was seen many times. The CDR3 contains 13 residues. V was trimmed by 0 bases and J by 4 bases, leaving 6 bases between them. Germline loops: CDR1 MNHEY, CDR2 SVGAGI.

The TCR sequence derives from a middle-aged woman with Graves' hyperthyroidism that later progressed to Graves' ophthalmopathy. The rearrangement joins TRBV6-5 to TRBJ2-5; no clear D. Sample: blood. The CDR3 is CASSYSKGETQYF. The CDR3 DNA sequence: TGTGCCAGCAGTTACTCGAAGGGAGAGACCCAGTACTTC.